This T cell receptor beta chain was retrieved from a study of OX40 agonist ivuxolimab in advanced cancers. Study details: Among those treated, three patients had partial responses, one with hepatocellular carcinoma and two with cutaneous melanoma. Study-wide points: On average, CD8+ T cells had more expanded clones than CD4+. Expanded peripheral T-cell antigen specificity went undetermined.

Method: immunoSEQ multiplex PCR; TCRdb's copy keeps in-frame clones and lacks some. The repertoire holds fewer than 25,000 clones, with approximately 91% as singletons. A word on this clone: Antigen unknown.

V was clipped by 4 bases and J by 1 base; unmatched bases: 6. This CDR3 is 16 amino acids long. CDR1 is SNHLY and CDR2 is FYNNEI in the germline V gene. Sample: CD4+ or CD8+ T cells sorted from blood, taken in a trial of the OX40 agonist ivuxolimab. This clonotype originated in an adult with an advanced solid tumor such as melanoma, head and neck, liver or kidney cancer. V and J are TRBV2 and TRBJ2-1, with TRBD1 matching over 8 bases. The CDR3 region is CASSAPTGGSYNEQFF. The DNA for the CDR3 is TGTGCCAGCAGTGCCCCTACAGGGGGTTCCTACAATGAGCAGTTCTTC.